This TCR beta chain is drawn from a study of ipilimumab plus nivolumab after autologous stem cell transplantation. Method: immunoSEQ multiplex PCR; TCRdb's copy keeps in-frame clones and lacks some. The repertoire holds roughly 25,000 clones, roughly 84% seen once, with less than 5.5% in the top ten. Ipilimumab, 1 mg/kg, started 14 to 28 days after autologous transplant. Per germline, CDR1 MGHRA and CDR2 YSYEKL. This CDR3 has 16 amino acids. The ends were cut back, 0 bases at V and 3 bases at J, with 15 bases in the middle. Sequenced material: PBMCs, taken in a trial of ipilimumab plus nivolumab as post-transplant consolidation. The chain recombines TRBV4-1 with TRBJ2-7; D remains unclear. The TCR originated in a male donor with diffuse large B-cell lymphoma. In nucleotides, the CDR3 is TGCGCCAGCAGCCAAGATAGAAGGGCTGCTCGCTACGAGCAGTACTTC. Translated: CASSQDRRAARYEQYF.